This section outlines one T cell receptor (beta chain) sequence together with its context. No antigen is known for it. This specimen comes from a study of T cells after yellow fever vaccination. On the study more broadly: SMART-Seq v4 Ultra Low Input served to prepare low-cell-number fractions.

TCRdb passed the 5' RACE reads through MiXCR, listing each CDR3 protein once. The table shows some 600,000 distinct CDR3 sequences, with around an eighth occurring only once. From germline, CDR1 is SEHNR and CDR2 FQNEAQ (reference sequence). The CDR3 runs to 12 residues. Trimming cost V 5 bases and J 13 bases; bases outside gene matches: 4. Study conclusions and caveats: Weaker, the secondary response had a peak occurring faster, on day 5 versus 15. Reappearing after the booster were most of the clones from primary vaccination (about 96% CD4, approximately 86% CD8).

This receptor was obtained from a man aged 30 to 45 who received the YFV17D yellow fever vaccine. V is TRBV7-9 and J is TRBJ2-1, with 11 bases fitting TRBD2. This specimen consisted of PBMCs, obtained on the day of the yellow fever booster vaccination. CDR3 amino acids: CASSPTSGSQFF. CDR3 in DNA: TGTGCCAGCAGCCCTACTAGCGGGAGCCAGTTCTTC.